This T cell receptor beta chain was retrieved from a study of T cell responses to AZD1222 COVID-19 vaccine. Study context: Analysis merged second doses at about 4 or about 12 weeks.

CDR3 length: 12 amino acids. Trimming removed 0 bases at V and 6 bases at J, with 4 bases between. Germline assignment: CDR1 SGHKS and CDR2 YYEKEE (reference sequence). Study-level points and caveats: Compared with day 0, the breadth and depth of the Spike-specific TCR repertoire rose significantly after two doses of AZD1222. Among those given AZD1222, only five or six were seropositive at baseline.

Using immunoSEQ multiplex PCR, the repertoire was profiled, and TCRdb retains in-frame clones only, with some absent. The sample consists of roughly 93,000 clones, approximately 87% of them appearing once. In regard to this clone: Its cognate antigen is unknown.

The sample was peripheral blood, taken on day 0 of AZD1222 vaccination. The chain employs TRBV5-5 and TRBJ1-5; D unresolved. The sequence derives from an adult in good health. The CDR3 DNA is TGTGCCAGCAGCTTGGCGGGTCAGCCCCAGCATTTT. As protein: CASSLAGQPQHF.